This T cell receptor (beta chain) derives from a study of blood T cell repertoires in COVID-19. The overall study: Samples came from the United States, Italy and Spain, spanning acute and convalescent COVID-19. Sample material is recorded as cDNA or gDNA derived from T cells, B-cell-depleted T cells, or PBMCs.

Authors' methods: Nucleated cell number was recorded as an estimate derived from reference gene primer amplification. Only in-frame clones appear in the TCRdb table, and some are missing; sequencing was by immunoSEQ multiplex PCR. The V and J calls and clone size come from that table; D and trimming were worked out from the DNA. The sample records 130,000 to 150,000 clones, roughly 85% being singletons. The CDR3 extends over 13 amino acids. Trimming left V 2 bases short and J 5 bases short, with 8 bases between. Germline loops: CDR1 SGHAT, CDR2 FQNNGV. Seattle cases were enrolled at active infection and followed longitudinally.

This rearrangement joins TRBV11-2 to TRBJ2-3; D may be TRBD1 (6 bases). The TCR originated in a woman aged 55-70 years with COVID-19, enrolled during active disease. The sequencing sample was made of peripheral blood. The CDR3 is CASSLSGVDTQYF. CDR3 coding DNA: TGTGCCAGCAGCTTATCAGGGGTAGATACGCAGTATTTT.